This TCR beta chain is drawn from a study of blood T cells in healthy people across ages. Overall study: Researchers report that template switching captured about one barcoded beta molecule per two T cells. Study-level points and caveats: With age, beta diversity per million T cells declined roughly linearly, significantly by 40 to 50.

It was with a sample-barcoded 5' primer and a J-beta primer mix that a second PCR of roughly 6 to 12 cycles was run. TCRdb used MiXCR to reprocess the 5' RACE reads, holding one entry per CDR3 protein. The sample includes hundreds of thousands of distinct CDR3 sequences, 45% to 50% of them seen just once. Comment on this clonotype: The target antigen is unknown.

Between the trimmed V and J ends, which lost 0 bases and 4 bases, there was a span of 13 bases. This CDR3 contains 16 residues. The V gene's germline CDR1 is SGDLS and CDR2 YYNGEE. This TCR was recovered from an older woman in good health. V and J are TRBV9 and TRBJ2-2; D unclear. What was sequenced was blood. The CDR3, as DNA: TGTGCCAGCAGCGTAGCCGCGACTCTGAGCACCGGGGAGCTGTTTTTT. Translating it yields CASSVAATLSTGELFF. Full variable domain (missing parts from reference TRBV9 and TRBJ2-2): DSGVTQTPKHLITATGQRVTLRCSPRSGDLSVYWYQQSLDQGLQFLIQYYNGEERAKGNILERFSAQQFPDLHSELNLSSLELGDSALYFCASSVAATLSTGELFFGEGSRLTVL.